The source of this T cell receptor (beta chain) is a study of blood T cell repertoires in COVID-19. Study information: The United States, Italy and Spain supplied acute and convalescent COVID-19 samples.

In the source study's methods: Nucleated cell counts were estimated from reference gene primer amplification. Assay: immunoSEQ multiplex PCR; the TCRdb copy retains only in-frame clones and omits some. V and J calls and clone size are as listed in that table; D and trimming were resolved from the DNA. The sample shows around 80,000 clones, over 80% of them seen only once. The CDR3 consists of 13 residues. Germline loops: CDR1 SGHVS, CDR2 FQNEAQ. The germline V and J ends were trimmed by 5 bases and 3 bases, with 10 bases remaining between them. Sample: peripheral blood. The chain carries TRBV7-8 and TRBJ1-1; D not certain. This TCR came from a man aged 45-60 years with COVID-19, enrolled during active disease. This CDR3 is CASSNKRDTEAFF. The CDR3 nucleotides read TGTGCCAGCAGCAACAAGCGTGACACTGAAGCTTTCTTT.